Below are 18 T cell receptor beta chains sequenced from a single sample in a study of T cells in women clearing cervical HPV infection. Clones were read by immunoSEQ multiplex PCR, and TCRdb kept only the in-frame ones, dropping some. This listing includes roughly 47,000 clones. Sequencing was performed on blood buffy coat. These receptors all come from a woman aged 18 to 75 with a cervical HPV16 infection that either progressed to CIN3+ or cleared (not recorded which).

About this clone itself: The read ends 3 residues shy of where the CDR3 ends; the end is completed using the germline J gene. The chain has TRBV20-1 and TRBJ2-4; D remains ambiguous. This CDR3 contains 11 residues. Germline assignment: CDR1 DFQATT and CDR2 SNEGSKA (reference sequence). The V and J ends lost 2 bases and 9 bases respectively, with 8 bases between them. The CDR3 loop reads CSARLSVIQYF. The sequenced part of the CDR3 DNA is TGCAGTGCTAGATTGTCAGTCATT.

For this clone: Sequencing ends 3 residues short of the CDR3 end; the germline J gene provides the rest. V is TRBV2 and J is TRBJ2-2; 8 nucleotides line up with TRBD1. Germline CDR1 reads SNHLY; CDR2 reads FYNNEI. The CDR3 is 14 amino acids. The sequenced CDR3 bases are TGTGCCAGCAAAGGGGACAGGTTGGATGAAAAG. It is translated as CASKGDRLDEK. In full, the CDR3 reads CASKGDRLDEKLFF.

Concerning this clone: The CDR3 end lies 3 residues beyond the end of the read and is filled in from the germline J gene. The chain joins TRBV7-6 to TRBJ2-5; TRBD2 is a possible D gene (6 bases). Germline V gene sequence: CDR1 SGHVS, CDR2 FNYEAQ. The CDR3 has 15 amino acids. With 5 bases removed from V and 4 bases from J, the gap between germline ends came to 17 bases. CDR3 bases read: TGTGCCAGCAGCACCCGCAGACTAGGTTCAGAGACC. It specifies CASSTRRLGSET. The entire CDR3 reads CASSTRRLGSETQYF.

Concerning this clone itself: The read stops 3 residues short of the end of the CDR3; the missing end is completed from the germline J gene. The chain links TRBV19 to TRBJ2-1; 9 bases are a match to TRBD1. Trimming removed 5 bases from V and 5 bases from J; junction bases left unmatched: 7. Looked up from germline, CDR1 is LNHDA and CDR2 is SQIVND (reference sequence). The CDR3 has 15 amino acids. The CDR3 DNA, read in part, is TGTGCCAGTAGTGCCGGGACAGGGTACGACAATGAG. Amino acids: CASSAGTGYDNE. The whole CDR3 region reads CASSAGTGYDNEQFF.

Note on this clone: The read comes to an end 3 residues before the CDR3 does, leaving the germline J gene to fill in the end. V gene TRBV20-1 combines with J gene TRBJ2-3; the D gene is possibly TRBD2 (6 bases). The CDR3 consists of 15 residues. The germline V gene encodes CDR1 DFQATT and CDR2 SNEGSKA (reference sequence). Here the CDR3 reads CSAREGGSANQPQYF. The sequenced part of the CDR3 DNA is TGCAGTGCTAGAGAGGGGGGTTCAGCCAATCAGCCG.

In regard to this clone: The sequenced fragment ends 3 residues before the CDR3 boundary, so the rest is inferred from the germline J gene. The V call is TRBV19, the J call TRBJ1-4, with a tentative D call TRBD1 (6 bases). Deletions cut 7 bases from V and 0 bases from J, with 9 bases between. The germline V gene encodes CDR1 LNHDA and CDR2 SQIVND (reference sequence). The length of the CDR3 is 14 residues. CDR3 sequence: CASTRQATNEKLFF. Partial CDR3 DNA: TGTGCCAGTACCAGACAGGCAACTAATGAAAAA.

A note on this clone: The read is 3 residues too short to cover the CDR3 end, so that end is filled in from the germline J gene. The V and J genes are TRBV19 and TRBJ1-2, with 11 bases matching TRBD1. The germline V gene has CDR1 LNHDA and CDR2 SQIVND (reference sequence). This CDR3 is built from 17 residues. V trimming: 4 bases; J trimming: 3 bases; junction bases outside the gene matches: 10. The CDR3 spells CASSTGTGGIGDYGYTF. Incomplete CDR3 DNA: TGTGCCAGTAGTACAGGGACAGGGGGGATTGGCGACTATGGC.

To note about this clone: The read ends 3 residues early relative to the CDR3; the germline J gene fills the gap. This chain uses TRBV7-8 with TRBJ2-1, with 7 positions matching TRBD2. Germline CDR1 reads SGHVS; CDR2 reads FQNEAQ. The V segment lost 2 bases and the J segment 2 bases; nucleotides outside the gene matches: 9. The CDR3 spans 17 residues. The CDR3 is CASSLIPPSGAYNEQFF. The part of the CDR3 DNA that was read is TGTGCCAGCAGCTTAATCCCGCCTAGCGGAGCCTACAATGAG.

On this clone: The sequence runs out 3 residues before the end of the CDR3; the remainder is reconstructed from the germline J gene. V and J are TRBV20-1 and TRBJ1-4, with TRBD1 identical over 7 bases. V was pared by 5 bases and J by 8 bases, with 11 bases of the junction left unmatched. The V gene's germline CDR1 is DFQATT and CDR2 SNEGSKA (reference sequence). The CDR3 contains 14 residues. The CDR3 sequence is CSAPTGGGREKLFF. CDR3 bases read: TGCAGTGCTCCTACTGGAGGGGGCCGGGAAAAA.

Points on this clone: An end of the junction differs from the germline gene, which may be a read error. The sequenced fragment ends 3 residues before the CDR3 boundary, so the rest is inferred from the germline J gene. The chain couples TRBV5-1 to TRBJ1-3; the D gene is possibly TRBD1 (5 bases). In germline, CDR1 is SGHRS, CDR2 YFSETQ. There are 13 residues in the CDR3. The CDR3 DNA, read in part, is TGCGCCAGCAGCGATTCTCAGGGAAGCACC. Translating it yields CASSDSQGST. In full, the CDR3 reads CASSDSQGSTIYF.

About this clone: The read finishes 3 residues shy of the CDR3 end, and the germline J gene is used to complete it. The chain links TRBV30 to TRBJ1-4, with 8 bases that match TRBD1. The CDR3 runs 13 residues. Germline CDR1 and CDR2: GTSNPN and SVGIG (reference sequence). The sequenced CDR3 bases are TGTGCCTGTTCAGGACAGGGAGTTACACCA. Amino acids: CACSGQGVTP. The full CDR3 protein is CACSGQGVTPLFF.

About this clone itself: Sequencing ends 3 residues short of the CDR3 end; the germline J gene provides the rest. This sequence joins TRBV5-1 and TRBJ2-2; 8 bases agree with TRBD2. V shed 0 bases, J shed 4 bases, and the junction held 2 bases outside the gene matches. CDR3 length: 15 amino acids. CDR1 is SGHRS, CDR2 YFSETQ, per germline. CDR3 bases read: TGCGCCAGCAGCTTGGCTAGCGGGTCCACCGGGGAG. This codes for CASSLASGSTGE. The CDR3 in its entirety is CASSLASGSTGELFF. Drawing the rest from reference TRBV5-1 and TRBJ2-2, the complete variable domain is KAGVTQTPRYLIKTRGQQVTLSCSPISGHRSVSWYQQTPGQGLQFLFEYFSETQRNKGNFPGRFSGRQFSNSRSEMNVSTLELGDSALYLCASSLASGSTGELFFGEGSRLTVL.

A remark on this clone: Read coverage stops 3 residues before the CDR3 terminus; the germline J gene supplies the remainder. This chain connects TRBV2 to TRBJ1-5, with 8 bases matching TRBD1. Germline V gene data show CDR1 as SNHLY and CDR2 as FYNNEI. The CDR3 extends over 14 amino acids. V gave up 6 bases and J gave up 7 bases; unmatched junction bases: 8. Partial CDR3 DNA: TGTGCCAGCAGGGGGGACAGGCAAGGGCAGCCC. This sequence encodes CASRGDRQGQP. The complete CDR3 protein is CASRGDRQGQPQHF.

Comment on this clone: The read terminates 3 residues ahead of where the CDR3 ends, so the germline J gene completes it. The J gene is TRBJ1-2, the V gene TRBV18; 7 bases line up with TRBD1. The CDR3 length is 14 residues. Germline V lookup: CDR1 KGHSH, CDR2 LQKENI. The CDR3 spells CASSPRDSLYDYTF. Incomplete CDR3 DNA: TGTGCCAGCTCACCGAGGGACAGTTTGTACGAC.

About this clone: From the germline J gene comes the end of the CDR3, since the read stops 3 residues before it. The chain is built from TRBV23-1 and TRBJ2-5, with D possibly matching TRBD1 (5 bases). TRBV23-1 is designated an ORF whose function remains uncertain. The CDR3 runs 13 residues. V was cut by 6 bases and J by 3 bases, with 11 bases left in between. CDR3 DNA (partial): TGCGCCAGCAGCCGCCGACAGAAAGAGACC. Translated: CASSRRQKET. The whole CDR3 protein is CASSRRQKETQYF.

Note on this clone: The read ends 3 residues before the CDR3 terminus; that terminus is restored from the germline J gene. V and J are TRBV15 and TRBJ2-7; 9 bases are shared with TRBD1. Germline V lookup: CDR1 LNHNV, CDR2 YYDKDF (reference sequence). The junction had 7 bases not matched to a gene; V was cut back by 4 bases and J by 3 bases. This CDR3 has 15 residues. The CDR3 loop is CATSNFDRGDYEQYF. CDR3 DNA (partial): TGTGCCACCAGCAATTTCGACAGGGGGGACTACGAG.

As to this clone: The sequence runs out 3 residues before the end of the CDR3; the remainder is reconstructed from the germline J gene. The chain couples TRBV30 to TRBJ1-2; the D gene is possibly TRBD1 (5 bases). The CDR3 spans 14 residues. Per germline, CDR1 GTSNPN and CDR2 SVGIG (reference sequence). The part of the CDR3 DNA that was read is TGTGCCTGGAGTGTAAGAAGGGGTCTTGAAGGC. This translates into CAWSVRRGLEG. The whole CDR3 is CAWSVRRGLEGYTF.

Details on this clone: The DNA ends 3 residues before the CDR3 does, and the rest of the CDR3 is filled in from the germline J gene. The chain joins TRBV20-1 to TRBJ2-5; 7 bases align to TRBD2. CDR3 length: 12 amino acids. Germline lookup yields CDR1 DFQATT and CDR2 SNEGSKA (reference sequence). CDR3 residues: CSASLADRTQYF. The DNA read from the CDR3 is TGCAGTGCTTCTCTAGCGGATCGCACC.